This T cell receptor (beta chain) was sequenced in a study of blood T cell repertoires in COVID-19. Study information: COVID-19 samples from acute and convalescent phases originated in the United States, Italy and Spain.

Unmatched junction bases numbered 4, after V lost 5 bases and J lost 2 bases. This CDR3 has 15 residues. Looked up from germline, CDR1 is WSHSY and CDR2 is SAAADI. TCRdb keeps only in-frame clones here, not all; method: immunoSEQ multiplex PCR. The sample lists about 70,000 clones; 89% were seen once. The rearrangement uses TRBV10-2 and TRBJ2-3; TRBD2 agrees at 10 bases. Material: peripheral blood. The receptor's source is a man aged 50 to 59 with active COVID-19. CDR3 in amino acids: CASSKTSGITDTQYF. CDR3 in DNA: TGCGCCAGCAGTAAAACTAGCGGGATCACAGATACGCAGTATTTT.